This T cell receptor beta chain was identified in a study of cytomegalovirus exposure and HLA in healthy donors. Study conclusions and caveats: It was 164 TCR beta chains that were listed as cytomegalovirus-associated. Sequencing likely caused a cluster of highly shared sequence variants.

Unrecorded immune exposures were likely, despite nominal health at sampling. The primer mix had 60 Vbeta and 13 Jbeta primers. Some clones are missing from TCRdb's copy, which holds only in-frame ones; the method was immunoSEQ multiplex PCR. The table lists fewer than 250,000 clones, over 60% of them singletons. A word on this clone: As yet, its antigen is unknown.

The sequence was obtained from a man aged 40-49 years in good health and CMV-seronegative. The material sequenced was PBMCs.

CDR3 protein: CASSPVGGRGEKLFF. CDR3 bases: TGTGCCAGCAGTCCGGTCGGGGGGAGAGGTGAAAAACTGTTTTTT. The V and J genes are TRBV6-5 and TRBJ1-4; maybe TRBD1 (5 bases). V dropped 5 bases and J dropped 7 bases, with 17 bases sitting between them. Germline loops: CDR1 MNHEY, CDR2 SVGAGI. CDR3 size: 15 residues.